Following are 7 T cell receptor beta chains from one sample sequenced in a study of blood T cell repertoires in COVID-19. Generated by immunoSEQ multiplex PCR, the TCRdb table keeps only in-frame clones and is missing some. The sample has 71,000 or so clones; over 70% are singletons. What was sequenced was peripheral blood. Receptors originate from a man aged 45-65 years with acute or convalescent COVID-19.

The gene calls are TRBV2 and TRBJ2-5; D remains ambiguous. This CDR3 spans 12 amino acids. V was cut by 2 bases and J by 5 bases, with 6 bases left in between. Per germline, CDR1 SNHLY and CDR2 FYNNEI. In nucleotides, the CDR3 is TGTGCCAGCAGTGAACTGGAGGAGACCCAGTACTTC. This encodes CASSELEETQYF.

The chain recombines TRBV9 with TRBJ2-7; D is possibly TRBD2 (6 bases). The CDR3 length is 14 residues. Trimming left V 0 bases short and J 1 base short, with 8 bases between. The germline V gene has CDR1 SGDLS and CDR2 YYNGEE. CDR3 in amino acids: CASSVDGSSYEQYF. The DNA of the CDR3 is TGTGCCAGCAGCGTAGACGGGAGTTCCTACGAGCAGTACTTC.

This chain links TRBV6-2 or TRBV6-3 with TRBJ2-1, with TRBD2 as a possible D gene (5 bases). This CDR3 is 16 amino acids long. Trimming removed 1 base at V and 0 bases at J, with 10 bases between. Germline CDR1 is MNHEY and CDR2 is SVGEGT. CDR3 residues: CASSYLSGRSYNEQFF. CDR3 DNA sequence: TGTGCCAGCAGTTACTTAAGCGGACGCTCCTACAATGAGCAGTTCTTC.

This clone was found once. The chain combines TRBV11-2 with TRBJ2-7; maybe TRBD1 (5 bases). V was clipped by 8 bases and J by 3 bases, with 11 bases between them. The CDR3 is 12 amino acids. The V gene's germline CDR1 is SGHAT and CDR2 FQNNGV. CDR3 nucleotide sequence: TGTGCCAGCGGGATGGACAACTACGAGCAGTACTTC. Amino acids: CASGMDNYEQYF.

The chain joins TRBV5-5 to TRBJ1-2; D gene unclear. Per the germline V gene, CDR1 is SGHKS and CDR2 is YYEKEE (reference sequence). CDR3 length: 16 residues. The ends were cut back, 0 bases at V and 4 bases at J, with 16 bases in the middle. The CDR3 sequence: CASSLEADKTTYGYTF. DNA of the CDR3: TGTGCCAGCAGCTTGGAGGCTGACAAGACGACCTATGGCTACACCTTC.

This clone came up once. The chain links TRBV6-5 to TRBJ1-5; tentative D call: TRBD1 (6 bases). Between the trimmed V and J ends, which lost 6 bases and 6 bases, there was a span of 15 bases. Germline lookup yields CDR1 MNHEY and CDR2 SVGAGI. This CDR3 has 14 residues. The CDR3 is CASSLSGVAQPQHF. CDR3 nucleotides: TGTGCCAGCAGCCTCTCAGGGGTCGCTCAGCCCCAGCATTTT.

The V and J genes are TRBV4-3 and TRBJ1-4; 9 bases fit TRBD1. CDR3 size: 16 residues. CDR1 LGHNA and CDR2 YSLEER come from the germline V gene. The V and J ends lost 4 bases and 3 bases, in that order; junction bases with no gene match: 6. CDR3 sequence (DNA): TGCGCCAGCAGCCTCCGACAGGGGGAATCTAATGAAAAACTGTTTTTT. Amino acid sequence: CASSLRQGESNEKLFF.